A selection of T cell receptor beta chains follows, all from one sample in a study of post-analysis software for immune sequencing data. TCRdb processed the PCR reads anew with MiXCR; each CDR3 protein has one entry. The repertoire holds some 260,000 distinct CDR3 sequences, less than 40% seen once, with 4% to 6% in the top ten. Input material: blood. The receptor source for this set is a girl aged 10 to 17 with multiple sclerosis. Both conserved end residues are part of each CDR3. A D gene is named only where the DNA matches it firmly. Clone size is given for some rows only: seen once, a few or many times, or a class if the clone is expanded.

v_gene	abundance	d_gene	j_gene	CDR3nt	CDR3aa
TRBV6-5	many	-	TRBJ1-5	TGTGCCAGCAGTTCAGCCTATAGCAATCAGCCCCAGCATTTT	CASSSAYSNQPQHF
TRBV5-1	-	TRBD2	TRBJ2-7	TGCGCCAGCAGCTGGGGAATACGGACTAGCGGCTACGAGCAGTACTTC	CASSWGIRTSGYEQYF
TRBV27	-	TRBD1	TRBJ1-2	TGTGCCAGCGGGACAGGGGCCTATGGCTACACCTTC	CASGTGAYGYTF
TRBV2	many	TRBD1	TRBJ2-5	TGTGCCAGCAGTGGGACAGGTCCAGGGGAGACCCAGTACTTC	CASSGTGPGETQYF
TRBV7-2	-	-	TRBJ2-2	TGTGCCAGCAGCTTCCAGGGCGAGGAGCTGTTTTTT	CASSFQGEELFF
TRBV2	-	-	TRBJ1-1	TGTACCAGCAGGGTTTACAGGGCTGGCACTGAAGCTTTCTTT	CTSRVYRAGTEAFF
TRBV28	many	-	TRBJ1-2	TGTGCCAGCAGTTTAGGGTCTTCCGTGACAGTGTATCGGTATGGCTACACCTTC	CASSLGSSVTVYRYGYTF
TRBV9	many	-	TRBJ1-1	TGTGCCAGCAGCGTAGGGGGCAGGGCAACTGAAGCTTTCTTT	CASSVGGRATEAFF
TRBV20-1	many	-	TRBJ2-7	TGCAGTGCTACCAGGCCCTTTGGCTCCTACGAGCAGTACTTC	CSATRPFGSYEQYF
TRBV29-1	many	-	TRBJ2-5	TGCAGCGTTGAATTGGGGATGGCAGAGACCCAGTACTTC	CSVELGMAETQYF
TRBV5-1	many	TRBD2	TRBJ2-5	TGCGCCAGCAGCTTCACTAGCGGGCAAGAGACCCAGTACTTC	CASSFTSGQETQYF
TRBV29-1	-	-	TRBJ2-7	TGCAGCGTAAAAGGGTACGGGGAGCAGTACTTC	CSVKGYGEQYF
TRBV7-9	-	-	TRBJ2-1	TGTGCCAGCAGCTTATCGAACTACAATGAGCAGTTCTTC	CASSLSNYNEQFF
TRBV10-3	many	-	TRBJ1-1	TGTGCCATCAGGGGAGATCCAAAAAGGGGGAACACTGAAGCTTTCTTT	CAIRGDPKRGNTEAFF
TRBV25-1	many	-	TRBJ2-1	TGTGCCAGCATCTCCCCCCTGGCCTTGGGGGAGTACAATGAGCAGTTCTTC	CASISPLALGEYNEQFF
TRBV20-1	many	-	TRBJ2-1	TGCAGTGCTAGCGGTTCCTACAATGAGCAGTTCTTC	CSASGSYNEQFF
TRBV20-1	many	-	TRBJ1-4	TGCAGTGCTGGGACTAAGGAAAAACTGTTTTTT	CSAGTKEKLFF
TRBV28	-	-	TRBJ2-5	TGTGCCAGCAGTTCCCAGGGGCCCCAAGAGACCCAGTACTTC	CASSSQGPQETQYF
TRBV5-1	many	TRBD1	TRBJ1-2	TGCGCCAGCAGCTTGAACTCAGGGGGCTCCTATGGCTACACCTTC	CASSLNSGGSYGYTF
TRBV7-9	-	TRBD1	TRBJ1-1	TGTGCCAGCAGCGGGACAGGCTCGAACACTGAAGCTTTCTTT	CASSGTGSNTEAFF
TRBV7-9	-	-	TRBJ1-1	TGTGCCAGCAGCTTATCCGCAAACACTGAAGCTTTCTTT	CASSLSANTEAFF
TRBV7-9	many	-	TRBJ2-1	TGTGCCAGCAGCTTAGCGAATACGAACAATGAGCAGTTCTTC	CASSLANTNNEQFF
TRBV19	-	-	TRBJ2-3	TGTGCCAGTAGTCTCACACGTACGACAGATACGCTGTATTTT	CASSLTRTTDTLYF
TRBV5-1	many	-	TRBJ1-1	TGCGCCAGCAGCTTGGCCGGGAACACTGAAGCTTTCTTT	CASSLAGNTEAFF
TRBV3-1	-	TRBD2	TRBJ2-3	TGTGCCAGCAGCCAACGCCCCTCGACGGGACTAGCGGGGGACACAGATGCGCAGTATTTT	CASSQRPSTGLAGDTDAQYF
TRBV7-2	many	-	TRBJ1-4	TGTGCCAGCAGCTTCTCCATGGGGGGAAATGAAAAACTGTTTTTT	CASSFSMGGNEKLFF
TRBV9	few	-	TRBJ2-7	TGTGCCAGCAGCGTAGAGTATGGCTCCTACGAGCAGTACTTC	CASSVEYGSYEQYF
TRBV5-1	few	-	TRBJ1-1	TGCGCCAGCAGCTTGGAAGGGGTATCTACTGAAGCTTTCTTT	CASSLEGVSTEAFF
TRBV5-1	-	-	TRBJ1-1	TGCGCCAGCAGCTCCCAGGGCTGGAACACTGAAGCTTTCTTT	CASSSQGWNTEAFF
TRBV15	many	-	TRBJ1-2	TGTGCCACCAGCAGGCTTACCGGGTCTAACTATGGCTACACCTTC	CATSRLTGSNYGYTF
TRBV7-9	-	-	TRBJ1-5	TGTGCCAGCAGCTCGCTGGGGGGCAGGGATAGCAATCAGCCCCAGCATTTT	CASSSLGGRDSNQPQHF
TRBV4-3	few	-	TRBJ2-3	TGCGCCAGCAGCCAAGCGGGAGCGGTGGCAGATACGCAGTATTTT	CASSQAGAVADTQYF
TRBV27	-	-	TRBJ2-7	TGTGCCAGCAGTTTAGCCTTGGGGGCCAACGAGCAGTACTTC	CASSLALGANEQYF
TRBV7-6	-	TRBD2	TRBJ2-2	TGTGCCAGCAGCCAAGCGGGAGTCGGTACCGGGGAGCTGTTTTTT	CASSQAGVGTGELFF
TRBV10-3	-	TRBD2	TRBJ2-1	TGTGCCATCACCGGGACTAGCGGGAGTGGATACAATGAGCAGTTCTTC	CAITGTSGSGYNEQFF
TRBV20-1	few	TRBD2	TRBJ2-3	TGCAGTGCTAGAGATCATAGGGAGGGCCGGGCAGATACGCAGTATTTT	CSARDHREGRADTQYF
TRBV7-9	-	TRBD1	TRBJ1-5	TGTGCCAGCAGCCTGGGACAGATGAATCAGCCCCAGCATTTT	CASSLGQMNQPQHF
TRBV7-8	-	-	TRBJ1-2	TGTGCCAGCAGTACCGGGACAACTAACTATGGCTACACCTTC	CASSTGTTNYGYTF
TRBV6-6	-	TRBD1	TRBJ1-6	TGTGCCAGCAGTACAGGGGGTTATACTTTACCCGTCCATTTT	CASSTGGYTLPVHF
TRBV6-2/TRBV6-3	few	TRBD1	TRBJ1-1	TGTGCCAGCCGGCAGGGGGGCAGCGTGAACACTGAAGCTTTCTTT	CASRQGGSVNTEAFF
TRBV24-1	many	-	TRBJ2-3	TGTGCCACCAGTGATTTGCAGGACAAGGGTTCTAGCACAGATACGCAGTATTTT	CATSDLQDKGSSTDTQYF
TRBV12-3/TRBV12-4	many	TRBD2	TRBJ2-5	TGTGCCAGCAGTTTCCAGCGGGACTTACAAGAGACCCAGTACTTC	CASSFQRDLQETQYF
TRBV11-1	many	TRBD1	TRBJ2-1	TGTGCCAGCACCCCCCGGGACAGGGCTAATGAGCAGTTCTTC	CASTPRDRANEQFF
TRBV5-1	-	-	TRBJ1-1	TGCGCCAGCAGCTTGGGGTCGGGCACTGAAGCTTTCTTT	CASSLGSGTEAFF
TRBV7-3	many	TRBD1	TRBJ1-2	TGTGCCAGCAGCCCCTCCGGACAGGGGGGTTACGACACCTTC	CASSPSGQGGYDTF
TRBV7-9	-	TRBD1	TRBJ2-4	TGTGCCAGCAGCGAGGCGGGCAGGGGGCGAGAGCAGTACTTC	CASSEAGRGREQYF
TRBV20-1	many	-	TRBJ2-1	TGCAGTGCCCAGAGGGACTCGCCTAATGAGCAGTTCTTC	CSAQRDSPNEQFF
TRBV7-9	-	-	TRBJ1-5	TGTGCCAGCAGCTTAGCTCTAGGGCAGACTAATCAGCCCCAGCATTTT	CASSLALGQTNQPQHF
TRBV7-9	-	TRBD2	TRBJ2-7	TGTGCCAGCAGCAAGCTAGCGGGAGACTACAATGAGCAGTACTTC	CASSKLAGDYNEQYF
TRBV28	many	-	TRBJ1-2	TGTGCCAGCAGTTTAAAGGGAGGCTACACCTTC	CASSLKGGYTF
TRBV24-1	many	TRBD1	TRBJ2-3	TGTGCCACCAGTGATCCAACCTTTACAGGGGCGGGCACAGATACGCAGTATTTT	CATSDPTFTGAGTDTQYF
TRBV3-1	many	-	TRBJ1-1	TGTGCCAGCAGCCAAGTAAAGGGGGGAGCGAACACTGAAGCTTTCTTT	CASSQVKGGANTEAFF
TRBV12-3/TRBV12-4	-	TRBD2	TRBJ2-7	TGTGCCAGCAGCCTCTATAGCGGGAGAGGCTACGAGCAGTACTTC	CASSLYSGRGYEQYF
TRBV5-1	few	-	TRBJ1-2	TGCGCCAGCAGACAGGGCTCTGTGCTGGATGGCTACACCTTC	CASRQGSVLDGYTF
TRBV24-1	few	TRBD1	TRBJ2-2	TGTGCCACTCGAGGATCCGGGACAGGGTTTTCGAACACCGGGGAGCTGTTTTTT	CATRGSGTGFSNTGELFF
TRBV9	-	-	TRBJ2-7	TGTGCCAGCAGCCAGACGGCGTCGGGGCCGTACGAGCAGTACTTC	CASSQTASGPYEQYF